Given below is one T cell receptor beta chain in context. One end of the junction varies from germline; a read error may be responsible. Method: immunoSEQ multiplex PCR; TCRdb's copy keeps in-frame clones and lacks some. The sample consists of 200,000 to 300,000 clones, around 87% of them appearing once. These data are taken from a study of blood T cell repertoires in COVID-19. Study-wide background: PBMCs, B-cell-depleted T cells, or T cells were the source of the cDNA or gDNA that made up the material.

CDR1 SGHDT and CDR2 YYEEEE come from the germline V gene. The CDR3 covers 13 residues. The sequenced sample was PBMCs or T cells enriched from blood (not recorded which). The source of this sequence is a middle-aged woman with acute COVID-19. This chain joins TRBV5-6 and TRBJ2-7; D may be TRBD1 (6 bases). CDR3 in amino acids: CASSLESPDSQSF. CDR3 nucleotides: TGTGCCAGCAGCTTGGAGTCGCCGGACAGCCAGTCGTTC.